These T cell receptor beta chains were read from a single sample in a study of T-cell reconstitution after alpha-beta-depleted transplantation in children. A single record per CDR3 protein comes from TCRdb applying MiXCR to the PCR reads. The data contain about 100,000 distinct CDR3 sequences, approximately 6.4% of them singletons. Source: PBMCs, mostly from graft donor cells, taken 360 days after TCRalphabeta/CD19-depleted stem cell transplant. The receptors derive from a male patient aged 2 to 10 who had a stem cell transplant for acute lymphoblastic leukemia, so the T cells may come from the graft donor. CDR3s include the opening cysteine and the closing phenylalanine or tryptophan. Fields, in order: V gene, CDR3 length, clone size, CDR3 protein. Rows may omit the clone size; those that give it use once, few, many or a size class.

v_call: TRBV11-2; cdr3_length: 14; clone_size: few; cdr3_aa: CASSFGGSNQPQHF
v_call: TRBV7-2; cdr3_length: 14; clone_size: -; cdr3_aa: CASSLRTVARILHF
v_call: TRBV27; cdr3_length: 15; clone_size: many; cdr3_aa: CASSLSTGISYEQYF
v_call: TRBV12-3/TRBV12-4; cdr3_length: 17; clone_size: -; cdr3_aa: CAFCLIPKREGYNEQFF
v_call: TRBV7-2; cdr3_length: 13; clone_size: -; cdr3_aa: CASSLSWYYGYTF
v_call: TRBV28; cdr3_length: 15; clone_size: many; cdr3_aa: CASSPTQGMNTEAFF
v_call: TRBV12-3/TRBV12-4; cdr3_length: 17; clone_size: many; cdr3_aa: CASRARGTSGIYNEQFF
v_call: TRBV12-5; cdr3_length: 13; clone_size: -; cdr3_aa: CASGSALKETQYF
v_call: TRBV6-1; cdr3_length: 14; clone_size: few; cdr3_aa: CASRPGTSHNEQFF
v_call: TRBV7-9; cdr3_length: 14; clone_size: few; cdr3_aa: CASNRGRRGNTIYF
v_call: TRBV7-6; cdr3_length: 16; clone_size: -; cdr3_aa: CASSSGRARRQSEAFF
v_call: TRBV4-3; cdr3_length: 14; clone_size: many; cdr3_aa: CASSQDRTEETQYF
v_call: TRBV14; cdr3_length: 15; clone_size: many; cdr3_aa: CASSQLDGRTDTQYF
v_call: TRBV24-1; cdr3_length: 12; clone_size: many; cdr3_aa: CATSDSTGEQYF
v_call: TRBV18; cdr3_length: 17; clone_size: -; cdr3_aa: CASSPRGTHHPLYEQYF
v_call: TRBV5-6; cdr3_length: 16; clone_size: many; cdr3_aa: CASSFLRDRDSREQYF
v_call: TRBV20-1; cdr3_length: 13; clone_size: -; cdr3_aa: CSAHSLRAGELFF
v_call: TRBV9; cdr3_length: 15; clone_size: -; cdr3_aa: CASTLGSGPQETQYF
v_call: TRBV27; cdr3_length: 17; clone_size: few; cdr3_aa: CASSSALTSGLSYEQYF
v_call: TRBV4-2; cdr3_length: 15; clone_size: many; cdr3_aa: CASSQDFSGGGQAFF
v_call: TRBV9; cdr3_length: 14; clone_size: many; cdr3_aa: CASSVDPRGGEQFF
v_call: TRBV13; cdr3_length: 14; clone_size: many; cdr3_aa: CASSLRPENTEAFF
v_call: TRBV7-3; cdr3_length: 14; clone_size: many; cdr3_aa: CASSLTGPGGTQYF
v_call: TRBV4-3; cdr3_length: 15; clone_size: -; cdr3_aa: CASSLQGGLDQPQHF
v_call: TRBV5-1; cdr3_length: 17; clone_size: many; cdr3_aa: CASSSLPTGTYNSPLHF
v_call: TRBV6-2/TRBV6-3; cdr3_length: 14; clone_size: few; cdr3_aa: CASSYVGRNQPQHF
v_call: TRBV6-2/TRBV6-3; cdr3_length: 13; clone_size: many; cdr3_aa: CASSWTEYTEAFF
v_call: TRBV10-3; cdr3_length: 17; clone_size: many; cdr3_aa: CAISEFDRWVAKNIQYF
v_call: TRBV5-1; cdr3_length: 12; clone_size: many; cdr3_aa: CASSEDTFEAFF
v_call: TRBV2; cdr3_length: 8; clone_size: many; cdr3_aa: CASSEKFF
v_call: TRBV7-2; cdr3_length: 14; clone_size: many; cdr3_aa: CASSFGPINQPQHF
v_call: TRBV7-9; cdr3_length: 12; clone_size: many; cdr3_aa: CASSRLGTEQYF
v_call: TRBV7-8; cdr3_length: 14; clone_size: many; cdr3_aa: CASSLRAVNQPQHF
v_call: TRBV21-1; cdr3_length: 20; clone_size: many; cdr3_aa: CASSCTGTQGGAAMNTEAFF
v_call: TRBV7-6; cdr3_length: 15; clone_size: -; cdr3_aa: CASSLLAISQETQYF
v_call: TRBV2; cdr3_length: 15; clone_size: few; cdr3_aa: CASWIEGSKEYEQYF
v_call: TRBV28; cdr3_length: 13; clone_size: many; cdr3_aa: CASSLSDFYEQYF
v_call: TRBV6-5; cdr3_length: 13; clone_size: many; cdr3_aa: CASSRQVYNEQFF
v_call: TRBV24-1; cdr3_length: 12; clone_size: few; cdr3_aa: CATGGQGDTIYF
v_call: TRBV9; cdr3_length: 13; clone_size: many; cdr3_aa: CASSVDRGSEAFF
v_call: TRBV5-6; cdr3_length: 13; clone_size: few; cdr3_aa: CASSPASTYEQYF
v_call: TRBV18; cdr3_length: 13; clone_size: many; cdr3_aa: CASSPDRLYEQYF
v_call: TRBV2; cdr3_length: 13; clone_size: many; cdr3_aa: CASSERGNQPQHF
v_call: TRBV28; cdr3_length: 15; clone_size: many; cdr3_aa: CASSFPGLGLYEQYF
v_call: TRBV25-1; cdr3_length: 14; clone_size: many; cdr3_aa: CASSEGSGTETQYF
v_call: TRBV20-1; cdr3_length: 15; clone_size: many; cdr3_aa: CSARDLGLPNNEQFF
v_call: TRBV4-2; cdr3_length: 13; clone_size: many; cdr3_aa: CASSLGGGFEQFF
v_call: TRBV29-1; cdr3_length: 11; clone_size: many; cdr3_aa: CSVAAQETQYF